These T cell receptor beta chains were read from a single sample in a study of T cells in Graves' hyperthyroidism and ophthalmopathy. TCRdb passed the multiplex PCR reads through MiXCR, listing each CDR3 protein once. The sample yields about 370,000 distinct CDR3 sequences, 15% seen once. Sequencing was done on a sample of blood. Every receptor here comes from a woman aged 55-69 years with Graves' ophthalmopathy. CDR3s include the opening cysteine and the closing phenylalanine or tryptophan. The D gene is left open where the match is weak. The listing skips clone size in some rows; elsewhere it reads once, few, many or a size class.

clone size	D gene	J gene	V gene	CDR3 protein	CDR3 DNA
many	.	TRBJ2-7	TRBV7-2	CASSLGAVYEQYF	TGTGCCAGCAGCTTAGGGGCGGTTTACGAGCAGTACTTC
many	TRBD1	TRBJ2-7	TRBV7-9	CASSFRPPGIRDRRAYEQYF	TGTGCCAGCAGCTTCCGACCCCCTGGTATCCGGGACAGGAGGGCCTACGAGCAGTACTTC
many	TRBD2	TRBJ2-2	TRBV12-3/TRBV12-4	CASSSPSSGRGYRELFF	TGTGCCAGCAGTTCCCCCTCTAGCGGGAGGGGGTACAGGGAGCTGTTTTTT
few	.	TRBJ2-7	TRBV5-4	CASSLVGISHYEQYF	TGTGCCAGCAGCTTGGTGGGGATATCACACTACGAGCAGTACTTC
many	.	TRBJ2-7	TRBV20-1	CSAKPQRGGGREQYF	TGCAGTGCCAAACCCCAAAGGGGAGGGGGGCGCGAGCAGTACTTC
few	TRBD1	TRBJ2-2	TRBV12-3/TRBV12-4	CASSRGQANTGELFF	TGTGCCAGCAGTCGAGGACAGGCTAACACCGGGGAGCTGTTTTTT
few	.	TRBJ2-7	TRBV7-9	CASSPSRGLGGYEQYF	TGTGCCAGCAGCCCATCCCGGGGCCTTGGGGGATACGAGCAGTACTTC
many	.	TRBJ2-6	TRBV30	CAWSLGSGANVLTF	TGTGCCTGGAGTTTGGGCTCTGGGGCCAACGTCCTGACTTTC
.	TRBD2	TRBJ2-1	TRBV9	CASSTSAGVAGEQFF	TGTGCCAGCAGCACGTCAGCGGGAGTAGCTGGAGAGCAGTTCTTC
many	TRBD1	TRBJ1-5	TRBV28	CASSQDRRYSNQPQHF	TGTGCCAGCAGTCAGGACAGGCGGTATAGCAATCAGCCCCAGCATTTT
few	TRBD2	TRBJ2-1	TRBV5-5	CASSELAGVYNEQFF	TGTGCCAGCAGCGAACTAGCGGGAGTCTACAATGAGCAGTTCTTC
.	TRBD1	TRBJ1-2	TRBV6-1	CASTTGANYGYTF	TGTGCCAGCACGACAGGGGCTAACTATGGCTACACCTTC
.	.	TRBJ1-4	TRBV6-5	CASSSIGRTEKLFF	TGTGCCAGCAGTTCGATCGGACGGACCGAAAAACTGTTTTTT
many	.	TRBJ2-1	TRBV18	CASSPREGRNEQFF	TGTGCCAGCTCACCACGGGAAGGGAGGAATGAGCAGTTCTTC
.	TRBD1	TRBJ2-7	TRBV4-1	CASSQGQGFSYEQYF	TGCGCCAGCAGTCAAGGACAGGGGTTCTCCTACGAGCAGTACTTC
.	TRBD1	TRBJ1-1	TRBV7-9	CASSEIYRGTEAFF	TGTGCCAGCAGCGAGATTTACAGGGGCACTGAAGCTTTCTTT
.	TRBD1	TRBJ1-4	TRBV28	CASIETGVGNEKLFF	TGTGCCAGCATCGAAACAGGGGTCGGTAATGAAAAACTGTTTTTT
many	TRBD2	TRBJ2-1	TRBV11-2	CASSLGLASYNEQFF	TGTGCCAGCAGCTTAGGACTAGCGAGTTACAATGAGCAGTTCTTC
.	TRBD2	TRBJ2-2	TRBV7-2	CASRPWRGGHPGELFF	TGTGCCAGCAGACCCTGGCGCGGGGGGCACCCCGGGGAGCTGTTTTTT
.	TRBD1	TRBJ2-2	TRBV9	CASSAWTGGTGELFF	TGTGCCAGCAGCGCTTGGACAGGGGGTACCGGGGAGCTGTTTTTT
many	.	TRBJ2-3	TRBV24-1	CATSDARGILTDTQYF	TGTGCCACCAGTGATGCCAGGGGCATACTCACAGATACGCAGTATTTT
many	TRBD1	TRBJ2-7	TRBV7-9	CASSGGGGQVYEQYF	TGTGCCAGCAGCGGGGGTGGCGGACAGGTCTACGAGCAGTACTTC
many	.	TRBJ2-1	TRBV3-1	CASSQDGLSYNEQFF	TGTGCCAGCAGCCAAGACGGGCTCTCCTACAATGAGCAGTTCTTC
many	.	TRBJ1-5	TRBV24-1	CATSERDGNQPQHF	TGTGCCACCAGTGAACGGGACGGTAATCAGCCCCAGCATTTT
.	TRBD2	TRBJ2-1	TRBV15	CATSRDPLAANEQFF	TGTGCCACCAGCAGAGATCCCCTAGCGGCCAATGAGCAGTTCTTC
many	.	TRBJ1-1	TRBV28	CATRAGWGRNTEAFF	TGTGCCACCAGGGCGGGGTGGGGACGAAACACTGAAGCTTTCTTT
few	.	TRBJ2-1	TRBV3-1	CASSSGLLWEQFF	TGTGCCAGCAGCTCAGGACTCCTCTGGGAGCAGTTCTTC
.	.	TRBJ1-5	TRBV4-1	CASSHTWGQGSNQPQHF	TGCGCCAGCAGCCATACCTGGGGCCAGGGTAGTAATCAGCCCCAGCATTTT
many	.	TRBJ1-3	TRBV28	CASSLYEDSGNTIYF	TGTGCCAGCAGTTTATATGAGGACTCTGGAAACACCATATATTTT
many	.	TRBJ2-5	TRBV5-1	CASSLETLQETQYF	TGCGCCAGCAGCTTGGAGACCCTACAAGAGACCCAGTACTTC
many	.	TRBJ2-4	TRBV6-1	CASTPRQGLDIQYF	TGTGCCAGCACTCCCCGGCAGGGATTAGACATTCAGTACTTC
many	TRBD2	TRBJ2-5	TRBV6-1	CASIAGLAVQETQYF	TGTGCCAGCATCGCGGGACTAGCGGTTCAAGAGACCCAGTACTTC
.	TRBD1	TRBJ2-3	TRBV27	CASSTGQGDTQYF	TGTGCCAGCAGTACTGGACAGGGTGATACGCAGTATTTT
.	TRBD2	TRBJ2-3	TRBV29-1	CSVGGLAGAADTQYF	TGCAGCGTCGGCGGGCTAGCGGGAGCGGCAGATACGCAGTATTTT
many	TRBD2	TRBJ2-1	TRBV28	CASSLSTSGANEQFF	TGTGCCAGCAGTTTGTCGACTAGCGGGGCCAATGAGCAGTTCTTC
many	.	TRBJ2-3	TRBV24-1	CATSDFKGSDTQYF	TGTGCCACCAGTGATTTCAAGGGGTCAGATACGCAGTATTTT
many	.	TRBJ2-7	TRBV30	CAWRRRDEQYF	TGTGCCTGGAGAAGGAGGGACGAGCAGTACTTC
many	.	TRBJ2-3	TRBV28	CASTPPRRLEADTQYF	TGTGCCAGCACGCCCCCCAGGCGCTTGGAGGCAGATACGCAGTATTTT
many	TRBD2	TRBJ2-3	TRBV5-1	CASKDLAGTDTQYF	TGCGCCAGCAAGGACCTAGCGGGTACAGATACGCAGTATTTT
.	.	TRBJ2-4	TRBV28	CASRQGLVVKNIQYF	TGTGCCAGCAGACAGGGCCTTGTGGTCAAAAACATTCAGTACTTC
many	TRBD1	TRBJ2-7	TRBV11-1	CASSLQGSVGEQYF	TGTGCCAGCAGCCTACAGGGGAGTGTGGGCGAGCAGTACTTC
many	.	TRBJ2-7	TRBV20-1	CSARDAYVGGGQQYF	TGCAGTGCTAGGGATGCTTACGTAGGAGGGGGGCAGCAGTACTTC
few	TRBD2	TRBJ2-4	TRBV28	CASSLTSGSLGKNIQYF	TGTGCCAGCAGCCTAACTAGCGGGAGTTTGGGCAAAAACATTCAGTACTTC
many	.	TRBJ2-7	TRBV24-1	CATSEPGNHEQYF	TGTGCCACCAGTGAACCAGGGAACCACGAGCAGTACTTC
many	TRBD2	TRBJ2-7	TRBV29-1	CSVRGGSGRAGEQYF	TGCAGCGTGAGAGGGGGCAGCGGGAGGGCAGGCGAGCAGTACTTC
.	.	TRBJ2-3	TRBV9	CASSVSGWADTQYF	TGTGCCAGCAGCGTAAGCGGGTGGGCAGATACGCAGTATTTT
.	TRBD1	TRBJ1-4	TRBV5-1	CASSSQLEYGTGKLFF	TGCGCCAGCAGCTCACAACTAGAATACGGGACAGGAAAACTGTTTTTT
many	.	TRBJ2-7	TRBV28	CASRQKRQWDYEQYF	TGTGCCAGCAGACAAAAGCGGCAGTGGGACTACGAGCAGTACTTC
few	.	TRBJ2-7	TRBV30	CAWSVKSEQYF	TGTGCCTGGAGTGTCAAGAGCGAGCAGTACTTC
few	.	TRBJ2-4	TRBV5-6	CASSLMGGKNIQYF	TGTGCCAGCAGCTTGATGGGTGGAAAAAACATTCAGTACTTC
.	.	TRBJ2-3	TRBV28	CASSITFGGTDTQYF	TGTGCCAGCAGTATAACCTTTGGCGGCACAGATACGCAGTATTTT
.	.	TRBJ2-7	TRBV2	CASSTISGAYEQYF	TGTGCCAGCAGTACAATCTCAGGAGCCTACGAGCAGTACTTC